The present TCR beta chain was sequenced within a study of T cell clusters in autoimmune cytopenias. One tube held mixed TRB-A and TRB-B primer pools for touch-down PCR. TCRdb re-called the multiplex PCR reads; one entry per CDR3 protein, DNA not given. This table lists roughly 4,200 distinct CDR3 sequences. TRB was amplified from about 270 ng of peripheral blood genomic DNA per sample. A further study also used this sample, focusing on T cell repertoires in aging, cancer and after chemotherapy. That source notes: Donors were grouped into six age bands spanning 30 or younger through 70 or older. In cancer patients, declining TCR diversity with age involved lost richness and lost evenness.

The sample comprised peripheral blood. The sequence came from a human donor with an autoimmune cytopenia or autoimmune hepatitis (not recorded which).

CDR3 region: CARRSGGSEAFF. The rearrangement joins TRBV19 to TRBJ1-1; as DNA is missing, the TRBD1 call by TCRdb cannot be tested. The CDR3 extends over 12 amino acids. CDR1 LNHDA and CDR2 SQIVND come from the germline V gene (reference sequence). Full variable domain (remainder filled in from reference TRBV19 and TRBJ1-1): DGGITQSPKYLFRKEGQNVTLSCEQNLNHDAMYWYRQDPGQGLRLIYYSQIVNDFQKGDIAEGYSVSREKKESFPLTVTSAQKNPTAFYLCARRSGGSEAFFGQGTRLTVV.